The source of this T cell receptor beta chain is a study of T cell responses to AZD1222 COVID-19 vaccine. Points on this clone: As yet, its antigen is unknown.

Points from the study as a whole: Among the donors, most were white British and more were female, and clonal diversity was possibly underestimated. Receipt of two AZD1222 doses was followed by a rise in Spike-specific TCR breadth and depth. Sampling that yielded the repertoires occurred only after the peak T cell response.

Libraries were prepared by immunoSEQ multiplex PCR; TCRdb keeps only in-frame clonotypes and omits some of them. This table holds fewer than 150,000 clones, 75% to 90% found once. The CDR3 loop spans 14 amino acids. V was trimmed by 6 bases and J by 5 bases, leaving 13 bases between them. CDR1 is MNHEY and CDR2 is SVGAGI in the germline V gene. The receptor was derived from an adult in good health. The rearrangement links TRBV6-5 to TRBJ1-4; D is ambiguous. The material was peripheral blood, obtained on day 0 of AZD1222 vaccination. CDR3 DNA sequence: TGTGCCAGCAGCCTGGACGGACGCAATGAAAAACTGTTTTTT. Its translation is CASSLDGRNEKLFF.